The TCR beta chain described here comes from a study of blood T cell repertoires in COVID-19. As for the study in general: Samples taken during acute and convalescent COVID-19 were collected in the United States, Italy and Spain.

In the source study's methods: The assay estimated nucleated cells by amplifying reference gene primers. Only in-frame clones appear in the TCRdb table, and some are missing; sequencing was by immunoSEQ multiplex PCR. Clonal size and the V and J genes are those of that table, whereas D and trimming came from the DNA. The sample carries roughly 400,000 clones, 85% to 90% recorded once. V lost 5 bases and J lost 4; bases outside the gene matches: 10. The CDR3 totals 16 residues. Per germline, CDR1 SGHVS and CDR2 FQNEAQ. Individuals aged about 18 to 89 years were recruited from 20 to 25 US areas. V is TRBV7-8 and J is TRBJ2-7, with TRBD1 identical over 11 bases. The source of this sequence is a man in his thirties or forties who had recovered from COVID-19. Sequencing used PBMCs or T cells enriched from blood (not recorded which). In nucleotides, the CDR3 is TGTGCCAGCAGCCTGTCATGGGACAGGGGGTTGTACGAGCAGTACTTC. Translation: CASSLSWDRGLYEQYF.